Sequencing of this T cell receptor beta chain was carried out in a study of shared clonotypes between healthy human individuals. A note on this clone: Antigen unknown.

Study conclusions and caveats: Owing to a small donor count, the genetic and exposure-history diversity represented was limited. Naive subsets generally exceeded memory subsets in estimated richness.

There are 15 residues in the CDR3. Trimming left V 1 base short and J 5 bases short, with 14 bases between. Looked up from germline, CDR1 is SGHTA and CDR2 is FQGTGA. Positive CCR7 selection of CD45RO-negative cells yielded the naive CD8 cells, and terminally differentiated effector memory CD45RA+ cells were excluded. Donors comprised only Caucasian adults living in Nashville, Tennessee. Sequencing used immunoSEQ multiplex PCR; TCRdb keeps in-frame clones, though not all of them. The sample contains about 820,000 clones, 92% of which appear only once. The chain has TRBV7-3 and TRBJ1-1; D is possibly TRBD1 (5 bases). Sequencing input: naive CD8+ T cells sorted from blood. This clonotype was obtained from a man aged 25 to 45 in good health. The CDR3 loop reads CASSLRGGERTEAFF. CDR3 sequence (DNA): TGTGCCAGCAGCTTAAGAGGAGGGGAGAGAACTGAAGCTTTCTTT.